Below are 25 T cell receptor beta chains sequenced from a single sample in a study of blood T cell repertoires in COVID-19. Clones were read by immunoSEQ multiplex PCR, and TCRdb kept only the in-frame ones, dropping some. The table records approximately 500,000 clones, roughly 89% of them present only once. Sequencing used peripheral blood. The receptor source for this set is a woman in her forties or fifties with COVID-19, enrolled during active disease.

The V and J genes are TRBV6-5 and TRBJ1-5; D gene ambiguous. CDR1 and CDR2 from the germline V gene are MNHEY and SVGAGI. V lost 6 bases to trimming and J lost 0 bases, with 12 bases between them. The CDR3 extends over 15 amino acids. In DNA, the CDR3 is TGTGCCAGCAGAACCGGGTTGTCTAGCAATCAGCCCCAGCATTTT. Translation: CASRTGLSSNQPQHF.

The chain combines TRBV7-9 with TRBJ2-3, with TRBD2 matching over 7 bases. The CDR3 sequence is 12 residues long. The V and J ends lost 3 bases and 9 bases, in that order; junction bases with no gene match: 3. Germline V gives CDR1 SEHNR, CDR2 FQNEAQ (reference sequence). CDR3 DNA: TGTGCCAGCAGCTTCCAAGCGGGGACGCAGTATTTT. Protein: CASSFQAGTQYF.

The CDR3 sequence is CASSLSGIQYEQYF. CDR3 coding DNA: TGCGCCAGCAGCTTGTCAGGGATTCAATACGAGCAGTACTTC. This chain connects TRBV5-1 to TRBJ2-7, with a possible D match to TRBD1 (5 bases). Germline V gene sequence: CDR1 SGHRS, CDR2 YFSETQ. The CDR3 sequence is 14 residues long. The ends were cut back, 1 base at V and 4 bases at J, with 12 bases in the middle.

The sample holds one count of this clone. The chain is built from TRBV25-1 and TRBJ2-5; tentatively, D is TRBD2 (5 bases). The CDR3 spans 11 residues. Germline values: CDR1 MGHDK, CDR2 SYGVNS. V was pared by 5 bases and J by 5 bases, with 6 bases between. The chain's CDR3 is CASSREETQYF. DNA for the CDR3: TGTGCCAGCAGTAGGGAGGAGACCCAGTACTTC. Together with reference TRBV25-1 and TRBJ2-5, the CDR3 gives the full variable domain: EADIYQTPRYLVIGTGKKITLECSQTMGHDKMYWYQQDPGMELHLIHYSYGVNSTEKGDLSSESTVSRIRTEHFPLTLESARPSHTSQYLCASSREETQYFGPGTRLLVL.

This clone was seen a few times. The chain couples TRBV2 to TRBJ2-5, with a tentative D call TRBD2 (5 bases). The CDR3 contains 13 residues. V lost 8 bases and J 3 bases, leaving 13 bases between the germline ends. The germline gives CDR1 SNHLY, CDR2 FYNNEI. CDR3 DNA sequence: TGTGCCAGCCTCCCGGACGGGGAAGAGACCCAGTACTTC. Translating gives CASLPDGEETQYF.

V and J are TRBV12-3 or TRBV12-4 and TRBJ1-5, with D perhaps TRBD1 (5 bases). The CDR3 is 12 amino acids. V gave up 10 bases and J gave up 4 bases, with 11 bases separating them. CDR3 in amino acids: CATQGNNQPQHF. The CDR3 nucleotides read TGTGCCACCCAGGGAAATAATCAGCCCCAGCATTTT.

The rearrangement links TRBV15 to TRBJ1-1; 9 bases agree with TRBD1. After removal of 5 bases from V and 10 bases from J, the junction contained 8 bases not matched to a gene. This CDR3 contains 13 residues. The germline CDR1 and CDR2 sequences are LNHNV and YYDKDF (reference sequence). In DNA form, the CDR3 reads TGTGCCACCAGCCGGGACAGGGCGTCGATAGCTTTCTTT. Its protein is CATSRDRASIAFF.

The chain uses TRBV5-4 and TRBJ1-1; D possibly corresponds to TRBD1 (5 bases). The germline V gene has CDR1 SGHNT and CDR2 YYREEE (reference sequence). Trimming took off 4 bases at V and 0 bases at J, with 19 bases between the two ends. The CDR3 is made up of 17 amino acids. CDR3 amino acids: CASSLGHLTPMNTEAFF. The CDR3 DNA follows: TGTGCCAGCAGCCTCGGACATCTAACACCCATGAACACTGAAGCTTTCTTT.

The chain carries TRBV9 and TRBJ2-2, with TRBD1 identical over 10 bases. Germline V gene sequence: CDR1 SGDLS, CDR2 YYNGEE. The CDR3 loop spans 16 amino acids. With 0 bases clipped from V and 6 bases from J, the junction kept 5 bases outside the gene matches. CDR3 nucleotide sequence: TGTGCCAGCAGCGTAGGGGACAGGGGTAGACCCGGGGAGCTGTTTTTT. This codes for CASSVGDRGRPGELFF. The complete variable domain, with remaining parts taken from reference TRBV9 and TRBJ2-2, reads DSGVTQTPKHLITATGQRVTLRCSPRSGDLSVYWYQQSLDQGLQFLIQYYNGEERAKGNILERFSAQQFPDLHSELNLSSLELGDSALYFCASSVGDRGRPGELFFGEGSRLTVL.

CDR3 nucleotide sequence: TGTGCCAGTAGTCCCCCCCGGTCACCCCTCCACTTT. Translated, it gives CASSPPRSPLHF. This chain connects TRBV19 to TRBJ1-6; D uncertain. V dropped 5 bases and J dropped 10 bases, with 9 bases sitting between them. This CDR3 contains 12 residues. CDR1 is LNHDA and CDR2 is SQIVND in the germline V gene (reference sequence).

V usage is TRBV5-4 and J usage is TRBJ1-2, with D perhaps TRBD1 (5 bases). CDR1 is SGHNT, CDR2 YYREEE, per germline (reference sequence). V gave up 3 bases and J gave up 4 bases, with 13 bases separating them. The CDR3 is 14 residues long. CDR3 nucleotide sequence: TGTGCCAGCAGCTCCGGGGGGATCGCCTATGGCTACACCTTC. Protein sequence: CASSSGGIAYGYTF.

This clone was observed a few times. The J gene is TRBJ1-3, the V gene TRBV6-5; 8 bases fit TRBD1. CDR3 length: 15 residues. V lost 6 bases and J lost 1; bases outside the gene matches: 5. Looked up from germline, CDR1 is MNHEY and CDR2 is SVGAGI. CDR3 protein: CASRTGVGSGNTIYF. CDR3 nucleotides: TGTGCCAGCAGGACAGGGGTGGGATCTGGAAACACCATATATTTT.

This rearrangement joins TRBV6-6 to TRBJ1-4; 7 nucleotides align to TRBD1. There are 15 residues in the CDR3. Trimming at V came to 5 bases and at J to 7 bases, leaving 10 bases not matched to a gene. Germline CDR1 MNHNY, CDR2 SVGAGI (reference sequence). This chain's CDR3 is CASSRLRGLGEKLFF. CDR3 in DNA: TGTGCCAGCAGTCGACTCAGGGGGTTGGGTGAAAAACTGTTTTTT.

The chain combines TRBV7-9 with TRBJ1-1; tentatively, D is TRBD1 (5 bases). The CDR3 extends over 12 amino acids. The V gene lost 5 bases and the J gene lost 6 bases, with 10 bases spanning the gap. In germline, CDR1 is SEHNR, CDR2 FQNEAQ (reference sequence). Here the CDR3 reads CASSPDSPEAFF. CDR3 DNA: TGTGCCAGCAGCCCTGACAGTCCTGAAGCTTTCTTT.

The chain has TRBV19 and TRBJ1-1; D gene uncertain. Trimming took off 8 bases at V and 4 bases at J, with 8 bases between the two ends. This CDR3 is 11 amino acids long. CDR1 is LNHDA and CDR2 is SQIVND in the germline V gene (reference sequence). This CDR3 is CASSAGTEAFF. CDR3 DNA sequence: TGTGCCAGTTCGGCGGGCACTGAAGCTTTCTTT.

The rearrangement joins TRBV9 to TRBJ1-1; TRBD1 might be the D (6 bases). This CDR3 is 16 amino acids long. Per germline, CDR1 SGDLS and CDR2 YYNGEE. V was shortened by 4 bases and J by 1 base, with 17 bases between the two germline ends. CDR3 coding DNA: TGTGCCAGCAGCCTTCGACCGGGACAACAGAACACTGAAGCTTTCTTT. Translated, it gives CASSLRPGQQNTEAFF.

The CDR3 here is CASSSVLDRGMRDTQYF. DNA of the CDR3: TGTGCCAGCAGCTCGGTATTGGACAGGGGAATGAGAGATACGCAGTATTTT. The V and J genes are TRBV5-8 and TRBJ2-3; 9 nucleotides match TRBD1. Germline assignment: CDR1 SGHTS and CDR2 YDEGEE. The V segment lost 3 bases and the J segment 5 bases; nucleotides outside the gene matches: 13. CDR3 length equals 17 residues.

The rearrangement joins TRBV25-1 to TRBJ1-1; D is unclear. V shed 6 bases and J shed 1 base, with 15 bases lying between them. Per germline, CDR1 MGHDK and CDR2 SYGVNS. This CDR3 has 15 residues. CDR3 DNA sequence: TGTGCCAGCAGGGGGAGCTCTTTAAAGAACACTGAAGCTTTCTTT. Residues: CASRGSSLKNTEAFF.

The chain carries TRBV9 and TRBJ1-2; the match to TRBD1 covers 8 bases. The CDR3 runs 15 residues. Germline V gives CDR1 SGDLS, CDR2 YYNGEE. J gave up 4 bases and V 3 bases, and 8 bases lay outside the gene matches. The CDR3 sequence: CASSEGTGPLYGYTF. The CDR3 nucleotides are TGTGCCAGCAGCGAGGGGACAGGACCCCTCTATGGCTACACCTTC.

The chain uses TRBV2 and TRBJ2-3, with D possibly matching TRBD1 (5 bases). V lost 2 bases, J lost 4 bases, and 10 bases lay in between. Germline CDR1 and CDR2: SNHLY and FYNNEI. This CDR3 spans 14 amino acids. This CDR3 reads CASSETSRADTQYF. The CDR3 DNA follows: TGTGCCAGCAGTGAAACAAGCAGGGCAGATACGCAGTATTTT.

The chain carries TRBV11-2 and TRBJ2-3, with no clear D. Trimming removed 6 bases from V and 5 bases from J, with 6 bases in between. Looked up from germline, CDR1 is SGHAT and CDR2 is FQNNGV. The CDR3 covers 11 residues. The CDR3 region has the DNA TGTGCCAGCAGAAGAGGAGATACGCAGTATTTT. It codes for CASRRGDTQYF.

This chain connects TRBV15 to TRBJ1-2, with TRBD1 as a possible D gene (6 bases). This CDR3 has 15 residues. Per germline, CDR1 LNHNV and CDR2 YYDKDF (reference sequence). Trimming left V 0 bases short and J 4 bases short, with 12 bases between. CDR3 nucleotide sequence: TGTGCCACCAGCAGAGATATGACAGGCAGCTATGGCTACACCTTC. This encodes CATSRDMTGSYGYTF.

The chain couples TRBV14 to TRBJ2-3; D remains ambiguous. CDR1 and CDR2 (germline): SGHDN, FVKESK. V was trimmed by 0 bases and J by 0 bases, leaving 10 bases between them. The CDR3 length is 16 residues. The DNA for the CDR3 is TGTGCCAGCAGCCAAGAGCCCCAGTGGAGCACAGATACGCAGTATTTT. Translation gives CASSQEPQWSTDTQYF.

The genes are TRBV9 and TRBJ2-5, with D possibly TRBD2 on 6 matching bases. Germline CDR1 is SGDLS and CDR2 is YYNGEE. With 0 bases removed from V and 4 bases from J, the gap between germline ends came to 10 bases. The CDR3 length is 14 residues. The CDR3 protein is CASSVGRGGETQYF. In nucleotides, the CDR3 is TGTGCCAGCAGCGTAGGTCGGGGAGGAGAGACCCAGTACTTC. The complete variable domain, with remaining parts taken from reference TRBV9 and TRBJ2-5, reads DSGVTQTPKHLITATGQRVTLRCSPRSGDLSVYWYQQSLDQGLQFLIQYYNGEERAKGNILERFSAQQFPDLHSELNLSSLELGDSALYFCASSVGRGGETQYFGPGTRLLVL.

A note on this clone: In the same sample, other DNA sequences code for this CDR3. This rearrangement joins TRBV6-5 to TRBJ1-2; tentative D call: TRBD1 (6 bases). The CDR3 is 13 amino acids. The germline gives CDR1 MNHEY, CDR2 SVGAGI. Trimming shortened V by 6 bases and J by 4 bases, and 12 bases separated the two germline ends. The CDR3 is CASSPTGRYGYTF. The CDR3 DNA reads TGTGCCAGCAGCCCGACAGGCCGCTATGGCTACACCTTC.